This T cell receptor (beta chain) came from a study of blood T cell repertoires in COVID-19. On the study more broadly: Nucleic acid was either cDNA or gDNA, and it came from T cells, B-cell-depleted T cells, or PBMCs.

With V trimmed by 5 bases and J by 0 bases, 5 bases remained unmatched. There are 16 residues in the CDR3. In germline, CDR1 is LNHDA, CDR2 SQIVND (reference sequence). In the original analysis: Reference gene primer amplification yielded estimated nucleated cell counts. The method was immunoSEQ multiplex PCR; TCRdb's version includes in-frame clones alone and lacks a portion of them. V and J calls and clone size come straight from that table; D and trimming were deduced from the DNA. In the table there are a few hundred thousand clones, less than 90% of which are singletons. The sequencing input was peripheral blood. This TCR derives from a man aged 55-75 years with acute or convalescent COVID-19. J is TRBJ2-2 and V is TRBV19; 8 bases fit TRBD2. The CDR3 nucleotides are TGTGCCAGTAGTGGGGTAGCGGGATCGAACACCGGGGAGCTGTTTTTT. This encodes CASSGVAGSNTGELFF.